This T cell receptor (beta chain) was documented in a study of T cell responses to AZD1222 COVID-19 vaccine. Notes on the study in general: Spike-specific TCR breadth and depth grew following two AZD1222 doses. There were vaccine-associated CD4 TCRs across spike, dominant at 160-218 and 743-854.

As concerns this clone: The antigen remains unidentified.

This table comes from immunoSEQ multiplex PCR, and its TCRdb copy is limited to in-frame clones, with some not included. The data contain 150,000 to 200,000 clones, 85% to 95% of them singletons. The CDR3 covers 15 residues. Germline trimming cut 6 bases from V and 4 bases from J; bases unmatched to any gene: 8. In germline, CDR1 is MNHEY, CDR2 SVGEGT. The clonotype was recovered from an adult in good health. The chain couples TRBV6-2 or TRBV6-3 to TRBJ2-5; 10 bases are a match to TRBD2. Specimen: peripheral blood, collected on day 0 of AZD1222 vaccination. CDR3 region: CASSLTGTSVETQYF. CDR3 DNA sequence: TGTGCCAGCAGCTTAACCGGGACTAGCGTAGAGACCCAGTACTTC.